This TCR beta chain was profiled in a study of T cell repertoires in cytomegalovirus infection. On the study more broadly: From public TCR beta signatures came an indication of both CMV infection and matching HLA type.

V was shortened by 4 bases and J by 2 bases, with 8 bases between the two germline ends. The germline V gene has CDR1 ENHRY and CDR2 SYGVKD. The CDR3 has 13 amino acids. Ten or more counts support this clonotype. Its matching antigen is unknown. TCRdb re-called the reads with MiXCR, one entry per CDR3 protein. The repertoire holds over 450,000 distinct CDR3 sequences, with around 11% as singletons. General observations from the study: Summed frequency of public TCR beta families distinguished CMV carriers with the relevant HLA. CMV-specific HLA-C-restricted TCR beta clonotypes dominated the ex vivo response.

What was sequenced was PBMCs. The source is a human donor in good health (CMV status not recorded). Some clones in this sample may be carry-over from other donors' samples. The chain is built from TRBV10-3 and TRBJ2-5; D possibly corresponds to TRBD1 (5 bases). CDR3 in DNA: TGTGCCATCAGTGGACAGCCTCAAGAGACCCAGTACTTC. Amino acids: CAISGQPQETQYF.